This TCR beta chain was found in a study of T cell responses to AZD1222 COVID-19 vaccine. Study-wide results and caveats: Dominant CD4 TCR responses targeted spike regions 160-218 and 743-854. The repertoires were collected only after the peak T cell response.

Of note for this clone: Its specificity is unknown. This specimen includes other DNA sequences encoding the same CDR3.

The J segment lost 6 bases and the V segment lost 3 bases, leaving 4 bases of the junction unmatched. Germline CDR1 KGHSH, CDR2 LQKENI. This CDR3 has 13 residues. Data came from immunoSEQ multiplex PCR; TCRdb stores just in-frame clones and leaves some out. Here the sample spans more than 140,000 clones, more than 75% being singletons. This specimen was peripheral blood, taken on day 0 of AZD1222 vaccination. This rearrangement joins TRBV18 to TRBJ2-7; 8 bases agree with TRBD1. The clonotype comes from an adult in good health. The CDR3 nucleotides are TGTGCCAGCTCACCCGGGACAGGACGCGAGCAGTACTTC. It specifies CASSPGTGREQYF.